This T cell receptor (beta chain) was recorded in a study of T cells expressing NK-cell markers. No DNA is given; TCRdb re-called the 5' RACE reads and lists each CDR3 protein once. The sample table sets out under 500,000 distinct CDR3 sequences. This CDR3 has 16 residues. Germline V gene sequence: CDR1 DFQATT, CDR2 SNEGSKA (reference sequence). This chain connects TRBV20-1 to TRBJ1-4. Sequences were obtained from blood T cells: a sorted CD56 or NKG2C T cell subset, CD4+ or CD8+ T cells, or bulk PBMC T cells (not recorded which). This TCR was recovered from a woman between 18 and 69 years old in good health. This CDR3 is CSARGASKRANEKLFF.